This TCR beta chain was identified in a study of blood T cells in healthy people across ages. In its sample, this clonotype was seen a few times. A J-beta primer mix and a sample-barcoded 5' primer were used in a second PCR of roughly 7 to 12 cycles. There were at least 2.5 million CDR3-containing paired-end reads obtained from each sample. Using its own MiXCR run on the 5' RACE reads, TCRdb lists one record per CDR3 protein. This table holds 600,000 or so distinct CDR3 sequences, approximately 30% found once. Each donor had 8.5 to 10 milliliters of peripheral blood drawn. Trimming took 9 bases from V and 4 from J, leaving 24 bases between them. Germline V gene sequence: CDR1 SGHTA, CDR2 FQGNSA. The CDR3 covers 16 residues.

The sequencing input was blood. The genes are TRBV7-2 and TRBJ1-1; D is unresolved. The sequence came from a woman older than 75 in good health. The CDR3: CASSLVPRAGGTEAFF. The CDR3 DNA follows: TGTGCCAGTAGCCTGGTACCTAGGGCTGGTGGCACTGAAGCTTTCTTT.